The rows below give T cell receptor beta chains drawn from one sample of a study of shared clonotypes between healthy human individuals. Some clones are missing from TCRdb's copy, which holds only in-frame ones; the method was immunoSEQ multiplex PCR. The sample shows around 2,000,000 clones, about 95% of them seen only once. Sequences were obtained from naive CD8+ T cells sorted from blood. The origin of the receptors is a young man in good health. Both conserved end residues are part of each CDR3. D genes are given only for firm matches. The size field is filled for only some rows; it gives once, few, many or a size class.

clone size,CDR3 length,D gene,J gene,V gene,CDR3 DNA,CDR3 protein
.,13,.,TRBJ2-1,TRBV27,TGTGCCAGCAGTTTTGGGGCCTACAATGAGCAGTTCTTC,CASSFGAYNEQFF
.,16,.,TRBJ2-1,TRBV7-3,TGTGCCAGCAGCTTAACTAGGGGGACCGCCTACAATGAGCAGTTCTTC,CASSLTRGTAYNEQFF
.,14,.,TRBJ2-7,TRBV4-1,TGCGCCAGCAGCCAAGAAGGTGGTTCTGACGAGCAGTACTTC,CASSQEGGSDEQYF
.,13,.,TRBJ1-5,TRBV21-1,TGTGCCAGCAGCATTGGACACTATCAGCCCCAGCATTTT,CASSIGHYQPQHF
.,16,.,TRBJ1-6,TRBV5-8,TGTGCCAGCTCGGACAGAGTTGGGACGGGCGATTATACCCTCCACTTT,CASSDRVGTGDYTLHF
.,15,.,TRBJ1-2,TRBV5-4,TGTGCCAGCAGCAAACCTACCGGGACGGACTATGGCTACACCTTC,CASSKPTGTDYGYTF
.,16,.,TRBJ2-1,TRBV7-9,TGTGCCAGCATTCGCCAGATTCGCGGGACCTACAATGAGCAGTTCTTC,CASIRQIRGTYNEQFF
.,15,.,TRBJ2-2,TRBV9,TGTGCCAGCAGCGTACCGCGGGTAAACACCGGGGAGCTGTTTTTT,CASSVPRVNTGELFF
.,11,.,TRBJ1-1,TRBV2,TGTGCCAGCAGAAAGAACACTGAAGCTTTCTTT,CASRKNTEAFF
.,17,.,TRBJ2-2,TRBV5-1,TGCGCCAGCAGCCCCGAGAGGGGGTACACGAACACCGGGGAGCTGTTTTTT,CASSPERGYTNTGELFF
.,14,.,TRBJ1-1,TRBV13,TGTGCCAGCAGCTTGGCAGGGGAGAACACTGAAGCTTTCTTT,CASSLAGENTEAFF
once,17,TRBD2,TRBJ2-1,TRBV6-1,TGTGCCAGCAGTGGTAGAATAGCGGGAGCCACCTACAATGAGCAGTTCTTC,CASSGRIAGATYNEQFF
.,12,.,TRBJ2-1,TRBV7-8,TGTGCCAGCAGCACGGGAATCAATGAGCAGTTCTTC,CASSTGINEQFF
.,14,.,TRBJ2-1,TRBV13,TGTGCCAGCAGCTTAGAGAGGGGCAGCTTAGAGCAGTTCTTC,CASSLERGSLEQFF
.,15,.,TRBJ2-7,TRBV19,TGTGCCAGTAGTATGGGGTTAGCCATCTCCTACGAGCAGTACTTC,CASSMGLAISYEQYF